Following are 28 T cell receptor beta chains from one sample sequenced in a study of CD8 T cells in ankylosing spondylitis. Findings and caveats of the study: Seemingly distinctive of ankylosing spondylitis blood was a TCR beta motif formed by eight highly homologous variants.

TCRdb redid the calling of the 5' RACE reads with MiXCR, one entry per CDR3 protein. The table includes approximately 540,000 distinct CDR3 sequences, roughly an eighth detected once. These receptors' targets are unknown. Material: blood, either unsorted or a sorted T cell fraction (not recorded which). The receptors derive from a male donor with ankylosing spondylitis.

The chain is built from TRBV6-1 and TRBJ1-2; 10 nucleotides match TRBD1. The J segment lost 3 bases and the V segment lost 5 bases, leaving 12 bases of the junction unmatched. Per germline, CDR1 MNHNS and CDR2 SASEGT. The CDR3 has 17 residues. This chain's CDR3 is CASSPRQGAQGDYGYTF. CDR3 nucleotides: TGTGCCAGCAGTCCCCGACAGGGGGCTCAAGGGGACTATGGCTACACCTTC.

The chain links TRBV10-3 to TRBJ2-1, with TRBD2 as a possible D gene (6 bases). CDR1 is ENHRY and CDR2 is SYGVKD in the germline V gene. The V end was cut by 6 bases, the J end by 9 bases, with 12 bases between. This CDR3 region has 12 residues. CDR3 in amino acids: CAISGSSREQFF. CDR3 DNA: TGTGCCATCAGCGGGAGCAGTCGTGAGCAGTTCTTC.

This clonotype was seen a few times. CDR3 DNA: TGCAGTGCTAGCCTTGAGGGGCTCGGCTACACCTTC. Translation gives CSASLEGLGYTF. The V gene is TRBV20-1, the J gene TRBJ1-2; D possibly corresponds to TRBD1 (5 bases). Trimming cost V 3 bases and J 8 bases, with 13 bases left between them. Germline loops: CDR1 DFQATT, CDR2 SNEGSKA (reference sequence). The CDR3 extends over 12 amino acids.

This clonotype appeared a few times. The chain couples TRBV20-1 to TRBJ1-6, with 9 bases fitting TRBD1. V was clipped by 0 bases and J by 9 bases; unmatched bases: 12. The CDR3 has 17 residues. Germline V gene lookup returns CDR1 DFQATT and CDR2 SNEGSKA (reference sequence). In DNA form, the CDR3 reads TGCAGTGCTAGAGAACAGGGGGCCAGAGGGATCATTTCACCCCTCCACTTT. This sequence encodes CSAREQGARGIISPLHF.

This clonotype was seen more than once but under ten times. The genes are TRBV24-1 and TRBJ1-1, with a possible D match to TRBD1 (5 bases). Germline V gene lookup returns CDR1 KGHDR and CDR2 SFDVKD. This CDR3 is 15 amino acids long. V gave up 4 bases and J gave up 2 bases, with 13 bases separating them. The DNA of the CDR3 is TGTGCCACCAGTGAGCCCCTGAGGGGAAACACTGAAGCTTTCTTT. It translates to CATSEPLRGNTEAFF.

This clonotype has ten or more counts. The V call is TRBV4-1, the J call TRBJ1-2; 7 bases fit TRBD1. Germline CDR1 MGHRA, CDR2 YSYEKL. Trimming at V came to 0 bases and at J to 5 bases, leaving 6 bases not matched to a gene. This CDR3 spans 15 amino acids. The CDR3 reads CASSQEEGAGYGYTF. The CDR3 nucleotides read TGCGCCAGCAGCCAAGAGGAGGGGGCTGGATATGGCTACACCTTC.

This clonotype was counted only a few times. The CDR3 coding sequence is TGTGCCAGCAGCTTGGGCTACCCCAATCAGCCCCAGCATTTT. Its translation is CASSLGYPNQPQHF. This rearrangement joins TRBV5-6 to TRBJ1-5, with no clear D. Germline CDR1 reads SGHDT; CDR2 reads YYEEEE. Trimming stripped 0 bases from V and 3 bases from J, with 7 bases between. This CDR3 has 14 amino acids.

The chain combines TRBV20-1 with TRBJ2-2, with TRBD2 as a possible D gene (5 bases). CDR1 is DFQATT and CDR2 is SNEGSKA in the germline V gene (reference sequence). Trimming pared 3 bases from V and 3 bases from J, leaving 14 bases between. The CDR3 totals 15 residues. CDR3 DNA: TGCAGTGCTAGGGAGCTGGGGAGCGACACCGGGGAGCTGTTTTTT. This codes for CSARELGSDTGELFF.

The chain recombines TRBV5-1 with TRBJ1-1; 7 bases are shared with TRBD1. The V segment lost 4 bases and the J segment 0 bases; nucleotides outside the gene matches: 6. CDR1 is SGHRS and CDR2 is YFSETQ in the germline V gene. CDR3 size: 15 residues. The CDR3 nucleotides read TGCGCCAGCAGCAGACGGGACAGCCTGAACACTGAAGCTTTCTTT. It encodes CASSRRDSLNTEAFF.

This clonotype came up a few times. V gene TRBV7-9 combines with J gene TRBJ1-6; 7 nucleotides align to TRBD1. The trim removed 5 bases at V and 8 bases at J, leaving 15 bases unmatched. The germline gives CDR1 SEHNR, CDR2 FQNEAQ (reference sequence). CDR3 length: 17 residues. This chain's CDR3 is CASSPPNRQGRYSPLHF. The CDR3 bases are TGTGCCAGCAGCCCACCAAATCGACAGGGCAGGTATTCACCCCTCCACTTT. Variable domain in full (rest from reference TRBV7-9 and TRBJ1-6): DTGVSQNPRHKITKRGQNVTFRCDPISEHNRLYWYRQTLGQGPEFLTYFQNEAQLEKSRLLSDRFSAERPKGSFSTLEIQRTEQGDSAMYLCASSPPNRQGRYSPLHFGNGTRLTVT.

Only a few counts were recorded for this clonotype. Written as DNA, the CDR3 is TGTGCCAGCAACCTCAGGGGCTCTAGCGGGTCCTACGAGCAGTACGTC. This sequence encodes CASNLRGSSGSYEQYV. The genes are TRBV6-1 and TRBJ2-7, with 8 bases identical to TRBD2. The CDR3 is 16 amino acids. V was clipped by 7 bases and J by 1 base; unmatched bases: 12. Per the germline V gene, CDR1 is MNHNS and CDR2 is SASEGT.

The chain links TRBV20-1 to TRBJ2-1, with 9 positions matching TRBD2. Germline V lookup: CDR1 DFQATT, CDR2 SNEGSKA (reference sequence). The CDR3 has 15 residues. J lost 7 bases, V lost 6 bases, and 13 bases had no gene match. CDR3 DNA sequence: TGCAGTGCCAAACCGGGACTAGCTAGGAGGAATGAGCAGTTCTTC. The encoded protein is CSAKPGLARRNEQFF.

This clonotype has just a few counts. The V call is TRBV21-1, the J call TRBJ2-7; the D segment call TRBD1 is taken from the table without a DNA check. TRBV21-1 is listed as a pseudogene. The CDR3 runs 21 residues. CDR3 sequence reads: CASSKGPRRETLPPRLYEQYV. As DNA, the CDR3 is TGTGCCAGCAGCAAAGGACCCCGAAGGGAGACTCTACCCCCCAGACTATACGAGCAGTACGTC.

This clonotype was detected many times. The chain couples TRBV12-3 or TRBV12-4 to TRBJ2-1; unclear D gene. V gave up 1 base and J gave up 8 bases, with 6 bases separating them. The CDR3 totals 12 residues. The CDR3 nucleotides read TGTGCCAGCAGTTTAGGGCCCTATGAGCAGTTCTTC. This codes for CASSLGPYEQFF.

The chain links TRBV20-1 to TRBJ2-2; D call uncertain. Trimming shortened V by 7 bases and J by 5 bases, and 14 bases separated the two germline ends. The germline gives CDR1 DFQATT, CDR2 SNEGSKA (reference sequence). CDR3 length: 13 residues. CDR3 region: CSVTTPLTGELFF. As DNA, the CDR3 is TGCAGTGTAACCACCCCACTAACCGGGGAGCTGTTTTTT.

A few counts support this clonotype. The chain combines TRBV7-8 with TRBJ2-1; D possibly matches TRBD1 or TRBD2 (5 bases each). The CDR3 is made up of 15 amino acids. V lost 5 bases to trimming and J lost 6 bases, with 17 bases between them. Germline assignment: CDR1 SGHVS and CDR2 FQNEAQ. Written as DNA, the CDR3 is TGTGCCAGCAGCCTGAGACAGAGGGTTTCCAATGAGCAGTTCTTC. Translated, it gives CASSLRQRVSNEQFF.

This clonotype was detected only a few times. The V call is TRBV20-1, the J call TRBJ2-2; 12 nucleotides match TRBD1. Germline V gene data show CDR1 as DFQATT and CDR2 as SNEGSKA (reference sequence). V was pared by 1 base and J by 6 bases, with 0 bases of the junction left unmatched. CDR3 length: 14 residues. CDR3 loop: CSARGDRGPGELFF. The CDR3 bases are TGCAGTGCTAGAGGGGACAGGGGGCCCGGGGAGCTGTTTTTT.

The DNA of the CDR3 is TGTGCCACCAGCCGGGACACGGAAGAGACCCAGTACTTC. Encoded protein: CATSRDTEETQYF. The genes are TRBV24-1 and TRBJ2-5, with D possibly being TRBD1 (6 bases). Trimming shortened V by 7 bases and J by 3 bases, and 11 bases separated the two germline ends. Germline V lookup: CDR1 KGHDR, CDR2 SFDVKD. The length of the CDR3 is 13 residues.

The chain recombines TRBV24-1 with TRBJ2-5, with 10 bases that match TRBD2. The CDR3 loop spans 16 amino acids. Germline lookup yields CDR1 KGHDR and CDR2 SFDVKD. Trimming took 1 base from V and 2 from J; bases not matched to a gene: 3. The CDR3 nucleotides are TGTGCCACCAGTGATTTCGGACTAGCGGTTCAAGAGACCCAGTACTTC. Its protein product is CATSDFGLAVQETQYF.

The sample holds a few counts of this clonotype. The chain couples TRBV12-3 or TRBV12-4 to TRBJ1-1; D is ambiguous. The CDR3 contains 11 residues. Trimming took 2 bases from V and 8 from J, leaving 6 bases between them. CDR3 sequence: CASSLMEEAFF. The CDR3 DNA follows: TGTGCCAGCAGTTTAATGGAGGAAGCTTTCTTT.

J is TRBJ1-1 and V is TRBV20-1; TRBD1 matches at 8 bases. This CDR3 spans 13 amino acids. With 4 bases clipped from V and 0 bases from J, the junction kept 1 base outside the gene matches. Germline V gives CDR1 DFQATT, CDR2 SNEGSKA (reference sequence). In nucleotides, the CDR3 is TGCAGTGCTAAACAGGGGGTGAACACTGAAGCTTTCTTT. It codes for CSAKQGVNTEAFF.

This clonotype was recorded many times. The J gene is TRBJ2-4, the V gene TRBV2; 9 nucleotides match TRBD1. This CDR3 is built from 12 residues. J lost 15 bases, V lost 6 bases, and 9 bases had no gene match. CDR1 is SNHLY and CDR2 is FYNNEI in the germline V gene. The CDR3 reads CASSLEGDRVYF. DNA for the CDR3: TGTGCCAGCAGCCTTGAGGGGGACAGGGTGTACTTC. Using reference TRBV2 and TRBJ2-4 for the parts outside the CDR3, the full variable domain is EPEVTQTPSHQVTQMGQEVILRCVPISNHLYFYWYRQILGQKVEFLVSFYNNEISEKSEIFDDQFSVERPDGSNFTLKIRSTKLEDSAMYFCASSLEGDRVYFGAGTRLSVL.

In this sample, this clonotype turned up many times. The J gene is TRBJ2-2, the V gene TRBV20-1; 10 nucleotides line up with TRBD2. The germline gives CDR1 DFQATT, CDR2 SNEGSKA (reference sequence). The junction had 11 bases not matched to a gene; V was cut back by 0 bases and J by 4 bases. The CDR3 has 18 residues. The CDR3: CSARDRASGRKGTGELFF. The CDR3 DNA follows: TGCAGTGCTAGAGATCGGGCTAGCGGGAGAAAAGGCACCGGGGAGCTGTTTTTT.

The chain has TRBV2 and TRBJ2-1, with 10 positions matching TRBD1. The CDR3 contains 15 residues. J gave up 4 bases and V 5 bases, and 5 bases lay outside the gene matches. The germline gives CDR1 SNHLY, CDR2 FYNNEI. The CDR3 loop is CASSRPGQGYNEQFF. CDR3 coding DNA: TGTGCCAGCAGTCGACCGGGACAGGGGTACAATGAGCAGTTCTTC.

This clonotype is a singleton in its sample. V gene TRBV20-1 combines with J gene TRBJ2-3, with D maybe TRBD1 (5 bases). CDR1 DFQATT and CDR2 SNEGSKA come from the germline V gene (reference sequence). Trimming cost V 3 bases and J 1 base, with 11 bases left between them. This CDR3 contains 14 residues. This chain's CDR3 is CSASPRVGTDTQYF. Written as DNA, the CDR3 is TGCAGTGCTAGTCCCAGGGTCGGCACAGATACGCAGTATTTT.

This clonotype was seen repeatedly, ten times or more. The chain has TRBV7-8 and TRBJ2-1, with D possibly matching TRBD2 (6 bases). Trimming took off 1 base at V and 5 bases at J, with 12 bases between the two ends. Germline lookup yields CDR1 SGHVS and CDR2 FQNEAQ. This CDR3 has 15 residues. The CDR3 DNA reads as TGTGCCAGCAGCTTAGTTAGCGGAGACGACAATGAGCAGTTCTTC. Residues: CASSLVSGDDNEQFF.

This clonotype was seen a handful of times. This rearrangement joins TRBV14 to TRBJ2-3, with D uncertain. Trimming cost V 3 bases and J 5 bases, with 12 bases left between them. The CDR3 has 14 amino acids. Germline-derived CDR1 and CDR2 are SGHDN and FVKESK. This CDR3 is CASSHGTGLDTQYF. The DNA for the CDR3 is TGTGCCAGCAGCCATGGTACGGGTTTAGATACGCAGTATTTT. Full variable domain (missing parts from reference TRBV14 and TRBJ2-3): EAGVTQFPSHSVIEKGQTVTLRCDPISGHDNLYWYRRVMGKEIKFLLHFVKESKQDESGMPNNRFLAERTGGTYSTLKVQPAELEDSGVYFCASSHGTGLDTQYFGPGTRLTVL.

The chain links TRBV2 to TRBJ1-1; D unresolved. The CDR3 length is 13 residues. Germline CDR1 and CDR2: SNHLY and FYNNEI. With 1 base removed from V and 6 bases from J, the gap between germline ends came to 9 bases. CDR3 in DNA: TGTGCCAGCAGTGAAGATCAGTACGCTGAAGCTTTCTTT. Translation gives CASSEDQYAEAFF.